The rows below give T cell receptor beta chains drawn from one sample of a study of blood T cell repertoires in COVID-19. TCRdb's copy holds only in-frame clones and misses some; the assay was immunoSEQ multiplex PCR. The repertoire has roughly 100,000 clones, 65% to 90% of them found once; the top ten carry under 4.5%. Sequencing was carried out using peripheral blood. Receptors originate from a man aged 45 to 65 with acute or convalescent COVID-19. Each CDR3 is given with its conserved first and last residue. A D gene is named only where the DNA matches it firmly. Rows give clone size only sometimes, using once, few, many, or a class for an expanded clone.

NA	TRBJ2-5	17	TRBV7-3	NA	TGTGCCAGCAGCTTAAAGCCCTCAGTGTCGGGGCAAGAGACCCAGTACTTC	CASSLKPSVSGQETQYF
TRBD2	TRBJ2-2	17	TRBV11-3	NA	TGTGCCAGCCGGTTTGAGGGACTAGCCCCGAACACCGGGGAGCTGTTTTTT	CASRFEGLAPNTGELFF
NA	TRBJ2-3	14	TRBV18	NA	TGTGCCAGCTCACCAATTTACAGGGATGATACGCAGTATTTT	CASSPIYRDDTQYF
NA	TRBJ2-7	14	TRBV19	NA	TGTGCCAGTAGTATAGGAGACAACTCCTACGAGCAGTACTTC	CASSIGDNSYEQYF
NA	TRBJ2-2	16	TRBV5-4	NA	TGTGCCAGCGCCCCCTGGGCTTGGGAGGAAACCGGGGAGCTGTTTTTT	CASAPWAWEETGELFF
TRBD1	TRBJ1-5	17	TRBV24-1	NA	TGTGCCACCAGTGAACTCGGGACAGGGAGGGGCCGGCAGCCCCAGCATTTT	CATSELGTGRGRQPQHF
NA	TRBJ2-5	14	TRBV7-2	NA	TGTGCCAGCAGCTTAGACAGGTTCCAAGAGACCCAGTACTTC	CASSLDRFQETQYF
NA	TRBJ1-5	14	TRBV6-1	once	TGTGCCAGCAGTGACCTCAGGGTTAATCAGCCCCAGCATTTT	CASSDLRVNQPQHF
NA	TRBJ2-1	16	TRBV11-3	NA	TGTGCCAGCAGCTTAAGACGGAGGGGATATTACAATGAGCAGTTCTTC	CASSLRRRGYYNEQFF
TRBD1	TRBJ1-2	13	TRBV9	once	TGTGCCAGCAGCGCCAACAGGGGTGATGGCTACACCTTC	CASSANRGDGYTF
NA	TRBJ1-1	13	TRBV11-3	NA	TGTGCCAGCAGCTTAGGGGGCGCAGGGGAAGCTTTCTTT	CASSLGGAGEAFF
NA	TRBJ2-7	12	TRBV6-6	once	TGTGCCAGCAGCTTGAGGGACTACGAGCAGTACTTC	CASSLRDYEQYF
TRBD2	TRBJ2-5	20	TRBV3-1/TRBV3-2	NA	TGTGCCAGCAGCCAAGTTACGTCCAAGGGGTGGGCGGGAGGTGTAGAGACCCAGTACTTC	CASSQVTSKGWAGGVETQYF
TRBD1	TRBJ1-1	14	TRBV27	NA	TGTGCCAGCAGTTTATCGGTGGGACAGGGTAGGGCTTTCTTT	CASSLSVGQGRAFF
TRBD2	TRBJ2-3	16	TRBV18	NA	TGTGCCAGCTCACCCCTTAGCGGGGGGCCGACAGATACGCAGTATTTT	CASSPLSGGPTDTQYF
TRBD1	TRBJ1-5	18	TRBV2	NA	TGTGCCAGCAGTGATACGGGACAGGCACTTTATAGCAATCAGCCCCAGCATTTT	CASSDTGQALYSNQPQHF
NA	TRBJ2-6	16	TRBV18	NA	TGTGCCAGCTCACCGCTCGGGGGGCAAGGGGCCAACGTCCTGACTTTC	CASSPLGGQGANVLTF
NA	TRBJ2-2	14	TRBV7-7	NA	TGTGCTAGCAGCTTAGGGCTGTACACCGGGGAGCTGTTTTTT	CASSLGLYTGELFF
TRBD1	TRBJ1-1	15	TRBV9	NA	TGTGCCAGCAGCCCGATACAGGGGATGAACACTGAAGCTTTCTTT	CASSPIQGMNTEAFF
TRBD1	TRBJ1-5	13	TRBV25-1	NA	TGTGCCAGCAGTGGACAGGGCCGTCAGCCCCAGCATTTT	CASSGQGRQPQHF
NA	TRBJ2-5	11	TRBV28	NA	TGTGCCAGCAGTTGGAGAGAGACCCAGTACTTC	CASSWRETQYF
TRBD1	TRBJ2-7	13	TRBV11-2	NA	TGTGCCAGCAGCTTCTGGGACAGCTACGAGCAGTACTTC	CASSFWDSYEQYF
NA	TRBJ2-4	13	TRBV18	few	TGTGCCAGCTCACCACTCGCGGAGAGAGATCAGTACTTC	CASSPLAERDQYF
NA	TRBJ2-7	15	TRBV11-2	NA	TGTGCCAGCAGCTTAGATTCGGCAGGGGTATACGAGCAGTACTTC	CASSLDSAGVYEQYF
TRBD2	TRBJ2-3	17	TRBV9	NA	TGTGCCAGCAGCCCCGTACGGAGCGGGGGGGCCCCCATCGAGCAGTATTTT	CASSPVRSGGAPIEQYF
NA	TRBJ1-6	14	TRBV21-1	NA	TGTGCCAGCAGCTACGCAGGGGGTTGGTCACCCCTCCACTTT	CASSYAGGWSPLHF
NA	TRBJ2-2	14	TRBV24-1	NA	TGTGCCACCAGTGAGGGCGCGAACACCGGGGAGCTGTTTTTT	CATSEGANTGELFF
TRBD1	TRBJ1-1	16	TRBV12-5	once	TGTGCTAGTGGTTTGCCCCCGGACAGGGTGGACACTGAAGCTTTCTTT	CASGLPPDRVDTEAFF
NA	TRBJ2-7	14	TRBV30	NA	TGTGCCTGGAGTGTACTAGGGAGCTCCTACGAGCAGTACTTC	CAWSVLGSSYEQYF
NA	TRBJ2-5	14	TRBV24-1	NA	TGTGCCACCAGTGATCCCGGGACAGCGGGTCCCCAGTACTTC	CATSDPGTAGPQYF
NA	TRBJ1-5	14	TRBV6-5	NA	TGTGCCAGCAGTTCCGGACAGCGCAATCAGCCCCAGCATTTT	CASSSGQRNQPQHF
TRBD1	TRBJ1-2	15	TRBV6-5	NA	TGTGCCAGCAGTTACTCAAGCACAGGGGCCCTTGGCTACACCTTC	CASSYSSTGALGYTF
TRBD2	TRBJ2-3	16	TRBV7-2	NA	TGTGCCAGCAGGTTAGCGGGAGGCTCGTTCCCAGATACGCAGTATTTT	CASRLAGGSFPDTQYF
NA	TRBJ1-1	13	TRBV11-2	NA	TGTGCCAGCAGCCCGCGGGGTGGCACTGAAGCTTTCTTT	CASSPRGGTEAFF
NA	TRBJ1-1	13	TRBV6-5	few	TGTGCCAGCAGTTACTCGATTGGCAGGGAAGCTTTCTTT	CASSYSIGREAFF
NA	TRBJ1-1	12	TRBV5-4	NA	TGTGCCAGCAGCTTCGGGGATACTGAAGCTTTCTTT	CASSFGDTEAFF
TRBD2	TRBJ2-7	15	TRBV6-5	NA	TGTGCCAGCAGTCTCGTTAGCGGGAGCTCCTACGAGCAGTACTTC	CASSLVSGSSYEQYF
TRBD1	TRBJ1-1	14	TRBV10-3	NA	TGTGCCACGGGCAAACAGGGGAAGAACACTGAAGCTTTCTTT	CATGKQGKNTEAFF
NA	TRBJ2-5	13	TRBV30	NA	TGTGCCTGGAGTGTTTGGACACTAGAGACCCAGTACTTC	CAWSVWTLETQYF
TRBD1	TRBJ1-2	14	TRBV9	NA	TGTGCCAGCAGCGTGGACAGGGGCTACTATGGCTACACCTTC	CASSVDRGYYGYTF
TRBD1	TRBJ2-2	13	TRBV5-1	NA	TGCGCCACCGGGACAGGGGGCAGCGGGGAGCTGTTTTTT	CATGTGGSGELFF
TRBD1	TRBJ1-5	15	TRBV12-5	once	TGTGCTAGTGGTTTGGGACAGGGTAAGGATCAGCCCCAGCATTTT	CASGLGQGKDQPQHF
NA	TRBJ2-3	14	TRBV2	once	TGTGCCAGCAACTCGGCGGTGAACACAGATACGCAGTATTTT	CASNSAVNTDTQYF
TRBD1	TRBJ1-2	13	TRBV29-1	NA	TGCAGCGCCCTCCCGGGACAGGAGTATGGCTACACCTTC	CSALPGQEYGYTF
TRBD2	TRBJ2-2	13	TRBV27	NA	TGTGCCAGCGGTCTAGCGGGAATCGGGGAGCTGTTTTTT	CASGLAGIGELFF
TRBD2	TRBJ2-1	17	TRBV11-3	NA	TGTGCCAGCAGCCCGCGGACTAGCGGGAAGGAGTTTGGTGAGCAGTTCTTC	CASSPRTSGKEFGEQFF
TRBD1	TRBJ2-7	14	TRBV14	NA	TGTGCCAGCAGCCGGGTGGGACAGGGCAACGAGCAGTACTTC	CASSRVGQGNEQYF
TRBD2	TRBJ2-3	16	TRBV5-1	NA	TGCGCCAGCAGCGCGGATAGCGGGGGGTCTCAGAGTACGCAGTATTTT	CASSADSGGSQSTQYF
NA	TRBJ2-1	13	TRBV12-3/TRBV12-4	NA	TGTGCCAGCAGACTAGACGACTACAATGAGCAGTTCTTC	CASRLDDYNEQFF
NA	TRBJ1-1	13	TRBV9	NA	TGTGCCAGCAGCTTTACTTCGAACACTGAAGCTTTCTTT	CASSFTSNTEAFF
TRBD2	TRBJ2-1	15	TRBV6-5	few	TGTGCCAGCAGCAGGAACGGGAGGGCGTCAAATGAGCAGTTCTTC	CASSRNGRASNEQFF
TRBD2	TRBJ2-5	16	TRBV5-4	NA	TGTGCCAGCAGCCCACCTATAGCGGGAGGGAAAGAGACCCAGTACTTC	CASSPPIAGGKETQYF
NA	TRBJ1-5	15	TRBV18	NA	TGTGCCAGCTCCGCGGACAGTCACCTCAATCAGCCCCAGCATTTT	CASSADSHLNQPQHF
NA	TRBJ2-7	11	TRBV30	NA	TGTGCCTGGAGTAATACCTACGAGCAGTACTTC	CAWSNTYEQYF